This T cell receptor (beta chain) derives from a study of control samples from healthy donors and cancer patients. Libraries were prepared by immunoSEQ multiplex PCR; TCRdb keeps only in-frame clonotypes and omits some of them. The table records 150,000 or so clones, around 96% of them present only once. Germline V gives CDR1 LNHDA, CDR2 SQIVND (reference sequence). V lost 10 bases and J 1 base, leaving 17 bases between the germline ends. The CDR3 is made up of 14 amino acids. The sequence was collected from a woman aged 40-49 years in good health. The specimen was blood. The chain uses TRBV19 and TRBJ2-7; D gene uncertain. The CDR3 DNA is TGTGCCACCAGATACCAGCCGGGTTCCTACGAGCAGTACTTC. Protein product: CATRYQPGSYEQYF.